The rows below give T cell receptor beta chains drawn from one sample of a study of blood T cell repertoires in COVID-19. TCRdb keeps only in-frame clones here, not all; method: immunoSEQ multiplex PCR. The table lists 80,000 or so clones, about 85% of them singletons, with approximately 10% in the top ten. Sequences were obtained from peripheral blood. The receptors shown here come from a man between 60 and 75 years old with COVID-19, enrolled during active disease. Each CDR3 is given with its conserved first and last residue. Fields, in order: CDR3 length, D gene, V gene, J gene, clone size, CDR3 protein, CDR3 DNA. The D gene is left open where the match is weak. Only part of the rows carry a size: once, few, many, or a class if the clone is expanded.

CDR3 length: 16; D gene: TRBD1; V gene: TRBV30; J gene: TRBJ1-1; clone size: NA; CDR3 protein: CAWSPRTGALGTEAFF; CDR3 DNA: TGTGCCTGGAGTCCCAGGACAGGAGCCCTGGGGACTGAAGCTTTCTTT
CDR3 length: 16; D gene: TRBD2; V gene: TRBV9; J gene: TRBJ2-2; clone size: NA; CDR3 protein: CASSQTSGGPSGELFF; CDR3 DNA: TGTGCCAGCAGCCAAACTAGCGGGGGTCCTTCCGGGGAGCTGTTTTTT
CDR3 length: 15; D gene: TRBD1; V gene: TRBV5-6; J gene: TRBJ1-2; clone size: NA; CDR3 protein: CASSQQGLVYYGYTF; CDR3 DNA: TGTGCCAGCAGCCAACAGGGGCTGGTTTACTATGGCTACACCTTC
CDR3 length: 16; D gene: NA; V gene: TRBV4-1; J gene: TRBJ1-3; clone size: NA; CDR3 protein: CASSQRGGMAGNTIYF; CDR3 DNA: TGCGCCAGCAGCCAAAGAGGAGGGATGGCTGGAAACACCATATATTTT
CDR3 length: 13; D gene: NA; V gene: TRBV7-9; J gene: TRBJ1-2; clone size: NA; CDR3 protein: CASSPGGIYGYTF; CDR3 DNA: TGTGCCAGCAGCCCCGGGGGGATTTATGGCTACACCTTC
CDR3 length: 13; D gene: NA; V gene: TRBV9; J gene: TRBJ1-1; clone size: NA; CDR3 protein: CASSVTGNTEAFF; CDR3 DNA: TGTGCCAGCAGCGTCACAGGGAACACTGAAGCTTTCTTT
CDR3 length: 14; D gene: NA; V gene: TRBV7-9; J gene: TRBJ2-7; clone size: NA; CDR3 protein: CAVELQSTTDGQYF; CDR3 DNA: TGTGCCGTTGAATTACAAAGTACGACTGACGGGCAGTACTTC
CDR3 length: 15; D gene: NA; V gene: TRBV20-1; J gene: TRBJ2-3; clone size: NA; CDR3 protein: CSASRGGIGTDTQYF; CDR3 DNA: TGCAGTGCTAGTAGGGGCGGGATAGGCACAGATACGCAGTATTTT
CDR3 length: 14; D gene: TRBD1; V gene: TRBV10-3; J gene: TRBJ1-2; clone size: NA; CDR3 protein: CAISETGQGGGYTF; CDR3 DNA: TGTGCCATCAGTGAGACGGGACAGGGGGGAGGCTACACCTTC
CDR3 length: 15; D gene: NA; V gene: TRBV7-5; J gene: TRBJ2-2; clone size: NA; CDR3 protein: CVRSSAIRGTGELFF; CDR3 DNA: TGTGTCAGAAGCTCCGCCATCAGGGGTACCGGGGAGCTGTTTTTT
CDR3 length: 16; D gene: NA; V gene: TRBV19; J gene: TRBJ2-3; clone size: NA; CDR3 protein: CASSLRGAGGTDTQYF; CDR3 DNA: TGTGCCAGTAGTCTCCGGGGGGCGGGGGGCACAGATACGCAGTATTTT
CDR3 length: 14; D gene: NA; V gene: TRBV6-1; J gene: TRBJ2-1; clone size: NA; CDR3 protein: CASSEPGRGDEQFF; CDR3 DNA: TGTGCCAGCAGTGAGCCGGGCAGGGGCGATGAGCAGTTCTTC
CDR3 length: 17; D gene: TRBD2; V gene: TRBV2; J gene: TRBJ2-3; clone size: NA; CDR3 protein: CASSRWTSGTSTDTQYF; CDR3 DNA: TGTGCCAGCTCCCGATGGACTAGCGGGACTAGCACAGATACGCAGTATTTT
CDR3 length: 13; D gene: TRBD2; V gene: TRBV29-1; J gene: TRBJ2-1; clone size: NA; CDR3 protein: CSVDPSGVNEQFF; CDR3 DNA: TGCAGCGTTGACCCTAGCGGGGTAAATGAGCAGTTCTTC
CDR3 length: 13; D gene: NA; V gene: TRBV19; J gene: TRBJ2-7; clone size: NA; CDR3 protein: CASSPTGTYEQYF; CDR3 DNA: TGTGCCAGTAGTCCGACGGGTACCTACGAGCAGTACTTC
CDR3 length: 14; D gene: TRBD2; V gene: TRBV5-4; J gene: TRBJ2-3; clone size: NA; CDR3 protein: CASSLAGGADTQYF; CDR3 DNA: TGTGCCAGCAGCTTGGCGGGGGGGGCAGATACGCAGTATTTT
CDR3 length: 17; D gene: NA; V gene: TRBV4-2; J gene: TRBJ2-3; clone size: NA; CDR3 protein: CASSQEAAGAYTDTQYF; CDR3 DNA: TGTGCCAGCAGCCAAGAGGCGGCGGGGGCATACACAGATACGCAGTATTTT
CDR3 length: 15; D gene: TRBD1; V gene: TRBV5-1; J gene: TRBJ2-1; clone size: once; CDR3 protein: CASSTGGTSYNEQFF; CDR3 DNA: TGCGCCAGCAGTACAGGGGGGACCTCCTACAATGAGCAGTTCTTC
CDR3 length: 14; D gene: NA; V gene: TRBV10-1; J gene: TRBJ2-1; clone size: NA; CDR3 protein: CASSEGGVVNEQFF; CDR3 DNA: TGCGCCAGCAGTGAAGGGGGGGTTGTCAATGAGCAGTTCTTC
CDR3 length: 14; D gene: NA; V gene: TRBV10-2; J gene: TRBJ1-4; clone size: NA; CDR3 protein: CASSSGRTNEKLFF; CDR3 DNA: TGCGCCAGCAGTAGCGGCCGAACTAATGAAAAACTGTTTTTT
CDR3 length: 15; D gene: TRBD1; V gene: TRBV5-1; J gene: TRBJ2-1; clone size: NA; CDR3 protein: CASSPGQGAYNEQFF; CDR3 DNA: TGCGCCAGCAGCCCGGGACAGGGGGCCTACAATGAGCAGTTCTTC
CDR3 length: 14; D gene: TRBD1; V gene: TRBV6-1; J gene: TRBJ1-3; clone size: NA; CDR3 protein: CASSDRGLGNTIYF; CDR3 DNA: TGTGCCAGCAGTGACAGGGGGCTTGGAAACACCATATATTTT
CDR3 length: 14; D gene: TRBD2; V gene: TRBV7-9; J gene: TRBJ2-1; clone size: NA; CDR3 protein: CASSTGTSGEKQFF; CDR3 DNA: TGTGCCAGCAGCACCGGGACTAGCGGAGAGAAGCAGTTCTTC
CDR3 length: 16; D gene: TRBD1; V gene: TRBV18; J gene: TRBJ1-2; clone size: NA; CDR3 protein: CASSPPGTGSFGGYTF; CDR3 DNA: TGTGCCAGCTCACCACCCGGGACAGGGTCTTTCGGGGGCTACACCTTC
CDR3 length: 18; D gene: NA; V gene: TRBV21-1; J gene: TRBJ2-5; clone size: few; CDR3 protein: CASSKGPITGGYQETQYF; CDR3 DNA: TGTGCCAGCAGCAAAGGGCCAATTACGGGAGGGTATCAAGAGACCCAGTACTTC
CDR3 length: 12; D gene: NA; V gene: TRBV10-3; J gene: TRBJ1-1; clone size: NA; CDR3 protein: CAIKESLTEAFF; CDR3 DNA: TGTGCCATCAAGGAGAGCCTGACTGAAGCTTTCTTT
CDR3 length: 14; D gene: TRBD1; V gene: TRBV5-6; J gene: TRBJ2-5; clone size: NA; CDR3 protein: CAGGRGPTIETQYF; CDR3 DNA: TGTGCCGGAGGAAGGGGGCCCACCATAGAGACCCAGTACTTC
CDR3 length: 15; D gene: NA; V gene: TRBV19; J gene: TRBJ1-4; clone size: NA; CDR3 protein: CASTLWGGNNEKLFF; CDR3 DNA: TGTGCCAGTACCCTCTGGGGAGGGAACAATGAAAAACTGTTTTTT
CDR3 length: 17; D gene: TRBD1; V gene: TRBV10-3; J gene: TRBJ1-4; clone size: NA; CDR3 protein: CAIRAGTGNLGGEKLFF; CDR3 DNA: TGTGCCATCAGAGCTGGGACAGGGAACCTGGGGGGTGAAAAACTGTTTTTT
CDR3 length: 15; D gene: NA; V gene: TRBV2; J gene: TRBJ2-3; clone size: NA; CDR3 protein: CASSVEGYGSDTQYF; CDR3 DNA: TGTGCCAGCAGTGTCGAAGGCTACGGGTCGGATACGCAGTATTTT
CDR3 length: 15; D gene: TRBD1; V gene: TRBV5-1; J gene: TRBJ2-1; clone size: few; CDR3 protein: CASSPGQGAGNEQFF; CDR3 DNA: TGCGCCAGCAGCCCCGGACAGGGGGCTGGCAATGAGCAGTTCTTC
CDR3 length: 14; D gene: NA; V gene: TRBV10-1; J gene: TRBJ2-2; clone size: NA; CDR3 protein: CASRAGSTTGELFF; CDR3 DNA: TGCGCCTCCAGGGCCGGGAGTACCACCGGGGAGCTGTTTTTT
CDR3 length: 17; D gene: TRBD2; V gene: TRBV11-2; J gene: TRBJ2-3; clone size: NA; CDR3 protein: CASSLDGRTSGSDTQYF; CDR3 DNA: TGTGCCAGCAGCTTAGATGGGAGGACTAGCGGTTCGGATACGCAGTATTTT
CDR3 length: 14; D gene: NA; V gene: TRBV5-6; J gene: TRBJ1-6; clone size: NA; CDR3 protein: CASRLYRGSSPLHF; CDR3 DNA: TGTGCCAGCAGGCTCTACCGGGGGTCGTCACCCCTCCACTTT
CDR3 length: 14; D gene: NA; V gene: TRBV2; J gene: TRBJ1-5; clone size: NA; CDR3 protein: CASSGAGGNQPQHF; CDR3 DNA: TGTGCCAGCAGTGGAGCAGGGGGCAATCAGCCCCAGCATTTT
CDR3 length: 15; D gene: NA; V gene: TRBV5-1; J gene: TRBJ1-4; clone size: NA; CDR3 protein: CASSLEVGLGEKLFF; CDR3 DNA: TGCGCCAGCAGCTTGGAAGTGGGGCTAGGAGAAAAACTGTTTTTT
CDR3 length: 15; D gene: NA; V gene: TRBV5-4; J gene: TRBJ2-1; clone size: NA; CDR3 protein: CASSLVTTASNEQFF; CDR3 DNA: TGTGCCAGCAGCTTAGTTACCACCGCGAGCAATGAGCAGTTCTTC
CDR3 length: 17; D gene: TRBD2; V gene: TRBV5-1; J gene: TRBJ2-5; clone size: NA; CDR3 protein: CASSVGTSGRKQETQYF; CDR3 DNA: TGCGCCAGCAGCGTTGGGACTAGCGGGAGGAAACAAGAGACCCAGTACTTC
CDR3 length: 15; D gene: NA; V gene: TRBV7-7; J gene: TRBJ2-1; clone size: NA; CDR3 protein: CASSSTSGDRGEQFF; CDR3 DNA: TGTGCCAGCAGCTCCACCTCAGGGGATAGGGGTGAGCAGTTCTTC
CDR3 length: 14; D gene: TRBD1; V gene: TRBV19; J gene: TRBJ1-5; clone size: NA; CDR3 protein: CASSGTGGDQPQHF; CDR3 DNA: TGTGCCAGTAGCGGGACAGGGGGGGATCAGCCCCAGCATTTT
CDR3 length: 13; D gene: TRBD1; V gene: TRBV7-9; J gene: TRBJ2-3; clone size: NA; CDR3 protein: CASSFTGGDTQYF; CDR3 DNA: TGTGCCAGCAGCTTTACAGGGGGAGATACGCAGTATTTT
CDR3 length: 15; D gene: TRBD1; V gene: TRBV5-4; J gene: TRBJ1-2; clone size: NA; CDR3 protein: CASSPNRGSNYGYTF; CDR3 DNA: TGTGCCAGCAGCCCCAACAGGGGATCTAACTATGGCTACACCTTC
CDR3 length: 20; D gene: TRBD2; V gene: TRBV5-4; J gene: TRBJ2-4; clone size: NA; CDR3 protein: CASTVCLAGEGFVGKNIQYF; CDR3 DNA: TGTGCCAGCACGGTCTGTTTAGCGGGAGAGGGGTTTGTAGGCAAAAACATTCAGTACTTC